Listed below are T cell receptor beta chains from one sample, sequenced in a study of blood T cell repertoires in COVID-19. Method: immunoSEQ multiplex PCR; TCRdb's copy keeps in-frame clones and lacks some. The sample has about 170,000 clones; 65% to 80% are singletons. Source material: peripheral blood. The origin of the receptors is a man aged 60-69 years with acute or convalescent COVID-19. The CDR3 runs from the conserved cysteine through the conserved F or W. D genes are given only for firm matches.

CDR3 protein	CDR3 DNA	D gene	V gene	J gene
CASSEGTGGRETQYF	TGTGCCAGCAGTGAAGGGACAGGGGGGCGTGAGACCCAGTACTTC	TRBD1	TRBV2	TRBJ2-5
CASSQGTGGAGYGYTF	TGTGCCAGCAGCCAAGGGACAGGGGGCGCAGGCTATGGCTACACCTTC	TRBD1	TRBV3-1/TRBV3-2	TRBJ1-2
CASIGGNSNQPQHF	TGTGCCAGCATAGGAGGGAATAGCAATCAGCCCCAGCATTTT	NA	TRBV6-5	TRBJ1-5
CASSLVRQGRSTDTQYF	TGCGCCAGCAGCTTGGTTAGACAGGGGAGGAGCACAGATACGCAGTATTTT	TRBD1	TRBV5-1	TRBJ2-3
CASSHRPGQGAMDTEAFF	TGCGCCAGCAGCCACCGTCCGGGACAGGGGGCGATGGACACTGAAGCTTTCTTT	TRBD1	TRBV4-1	TRBJ1-1
CASSLRSGGAGETQYF	TGCGCCAGCAGCTTGCGGAGCGGGGGGGCCGGGGAGACCCAGTACTTC	TRBD2	TRBV5-1	TRBJ2-5
CASSISRGYHEQYF	TGTGCCAGTAGTATCTCCCGGGGTTACCACGAGCAGTACTTC	NA	TRBV19	TRBJ2-7
CASSMRDGLSTDTQYF	TGTGCCAGTAGCATGCGGGACGGACTTAGCACAGATACGCAGTATTTT	NA	TRBV19	TRBJ2-3
CASSSGQGLNYEQYF	TGTGCCAGCAGCTCGGGACAGGGACTAAACTACGAGCAGTACTTC	TRBD1	TRBV7-6	TRBJ2-7
CASSSSSGTLKSNQPQHF	TGTGCCAGCAGCTCGTCATCCGGGACACTAAAAAGCAATCAGCCCCAGCATTTT	NA	TRBV5-6	TRBJ1-5
CASSLPRRTGSTDTQYF	TGTGCCAGCAGCTTACCCCGGAGGACGGGGAGCACAGATACGCAGTATTTT	NA	TRBV5-4	TRBJ2-3